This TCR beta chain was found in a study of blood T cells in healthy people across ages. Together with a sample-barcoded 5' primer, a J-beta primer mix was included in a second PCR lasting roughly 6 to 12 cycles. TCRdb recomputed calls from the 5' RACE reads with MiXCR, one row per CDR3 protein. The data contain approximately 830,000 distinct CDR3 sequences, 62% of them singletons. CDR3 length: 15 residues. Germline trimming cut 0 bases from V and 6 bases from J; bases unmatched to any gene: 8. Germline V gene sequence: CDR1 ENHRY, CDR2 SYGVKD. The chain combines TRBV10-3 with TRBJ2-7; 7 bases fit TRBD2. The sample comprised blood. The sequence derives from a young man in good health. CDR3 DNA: TGTGCCATCAGTGAGTCGACACTCCCGGGGGGCGAGCAGTACTTC. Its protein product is CAISESTLPGGEQYF.